This entry lists 23 T cell receptor beta chains sequenced from one sample in a study of blood T cell repertoires in COVID-19. Here immunoSEQ multiplex PCR was the method, and the copy in TCRdb shows in-frame clones only, minus some. The sample contains about 87,000 clones, 90% of which appear only once. What was sequenced was peripheral blood. The origin of the receptors is a man aged 18 to 29 with COVID-19, enrolled during active disease.

The V gene is TRBV20-1, the J gene TRBJ1-5, with TRBD1 matching over 7 bases. CDR1 and CDR2 (germline): DFQATT, SNEGSKA (reference sequence). This CDR3 contains 13 residues. V dropped 3 bases and J dropped 5; count of bases not matched to a gene: 4. The CDR3 spells CSASRQGDQPQHF. The DNA for the CDR3 is TGCAGTGCTAGTAGGCAGGGGGATCAGCCCCAGCATTTT.

This chain connects TRBV6-2 or TRBV6-3 to TRBJ2-5, with 7 bases that match TRBD1. Germline loops: CDR1 MNHEY, CDR2 SVGEGT. The CDR3 totals 13 residues. V shed 5 bases and J 6 bases; nucleotides not matched to a gene: 6. Here the CDR3 DNA reads TGTGCCAGCAGTCGCCGGACAGGTCAGACCCAGTACTTC. Its protein is CASSRRTGQTQYF.

This clone was counted between two and nine times. The chain couples TRBV5-1 to TRBJ2-3, with 8 bases matching TRBD2. V gave up 0 bases and J gave up 3 bases; unmatched junction bases: 3. CDR3 length equals 15 residues. Germline CDR1 reads SGHRS; CDR2 reads YFSETQ. The CDR3 region has the DNA TGCGCCAGCAGCTTGGCCCGCGGGAGGACAGATACGCAGTATTTT. Amino acids: CASSLARGRTDTQYF.

The chain joins TRBV29-1 to TRBJ2-7, with TRBD1 matching 7 bases. This CDR3 spans 13 amino acids. Germline V gene sequence: CDR1 SQVTM, CDR2 ANQGSEA. Losses at the gene ends were 7 bases for V and 3 bases for J; bases not matched to a gene: 9. CDR3 region: CSALPRDSYEQYF. As DNA, the CDR3 is TGCAGCGCCCTTCCCCGGGACAGCTACGAGCAGTACTTC.

This clone was detected only once. The CDR3 region has the DNA TGTGCCAGCAGCTTGGGGGCCGACAATCAGCCCCAGCATTTT. The encoded protein is CASSLGADNQPQHF. The genes are TRBV7-2 and TRBJ1-5; weak D call: TRBD1 (6 bases). CDR1 SGHTA and CDR2 FQGNSA come from the germline V gene. CDR3 size: 14 residues. V dropped 3 bases and J dropped 3 bases, with 9 bases sitting between them. Together with reference TRBV7-2 and TRBJ1-5, the CDR3 gives the full variable domain: GAGVSQSPSNKVTEKGKDVELRCDPISGHTALYWYRQSLGQGLEFLIYFQGNSAPDKSGLPSDRFSAERTGGSVSTLTIQRTQQEDSAVYLCASSLGADNQPQHFGDGTRLSIL.

Note on this clone: The junction shows a germline mismatch at one end, possibly a read error. The V gene is TRBV7-9, the J gene TRBJ1-4; 7 nucleotides align to TRBD1. CDR3 size: 14 residues. Germline CDR1 SEHNR, CDR2 FQNEAQ (reference sequence). DNA of the CDR3: TGTGCCAGCAGCCCTACAGGGGTGGAGGAAAAACTGCTTTTT. It codes for CASSPTGVEEKLLF.

Only one count was recorded for this clone. The chain has TRBV28 and TRBJ2-1, with D perhaps matching TRBD1 (5 bases). The germline V and J ends were trimmed by 7 bases and 0 bases, with 13 bases remaining between them. The CDR3 covers 15 residues. Germline CDR1 MDHEN, CDR2 SYDVKM. The CDR3 region is CASTVRQSSYNEQFF. CDR3 DNA: TGTGCCAGCACCGTAAGACAGAGCTCCTACAATGAGCAGTTCTTC.

This clone appeared once. This chain connects TRBV5-4 to TRBJ1-3; D uncertain. Per germline, CDR1 SGHNT and CDR2 YYREEE (reference sequence). V was clipped by 0 bases and J by 3 bases, with 7 bases between them. CDR3 length: 14 residues. The CDR3 DNA reads as TGTGCCAGCAGCTTGGACTTGAGTGGAAACACCATATATTTT. Its translation is CASSLDLSGNTIYF.

The count of this clone is one. One end of the junction fails to match germline, which may point to a read error. The rearrangement uses TRBV10-3 and TRBJ1-4, with 11 positions matching TRBD1. CDR1 ENHRY and CDR2 SYGVKD come from the germline V gene. CDR3 length equals 14 residues. The CDR3: CAISGRDRGEKLLF. The CDR3 DNA reads TGTGCCATCAGTGGCCGGGACAGGGGGGAAAAACTGCTTTTT.

The chain couples TRBV9 to TRBJ2-7; D is perhaps TRBD2 (5 bases). Germline-derived CDR1 and CDR2 are SGDLS and YYNGEE. Trimming removed 0 bases from V and 0 bases from J, with 10 bases in between. This CDR3 contains 15 residues. The CDR3 spells CASSVGSGSSYEQYF. DNA of the CDR3: TGTGCCAGCAGCGTAGGGTCTGGGAGCTCCTACGAGCAGTACTTC.

This clone has just a few counts. The junction differs from germline at one of its ends, possibly a read error. The V gene is TRBV4-1, the J gene TRBJ1-4; D is possibly TRBD1 (5 bases). The V gene's germline CDR1 is MGHRA and CDR2 YSYEKL. The CDR3 has 16 amino acids. CDR3 amino acids: CASSHSRDNFNEKLLF. The CDR3 DNA reads as TGCGCCAGCAGCCACTCCAGGGATAACTTTAATGAAAAACTGCTTTTT.

The chain joins TRBV27 to TRBJ1-3, with 7 bases identical to TRBD1. The ends lost 5 bases at V and 0 bases at J; junction bases unmatched: 10. Germline CDR1 MNHEY, CDR2 SMNVEV (reference sequence). CDR3 length: 17 amino acids. The CDR3 nucleotides read TGTGCCAGCAGTCCATTTCCGGGACAGAGCTCTGGAAACACCATATATTTT. This translates into CASSPFPGQSSGNTIYF.

The rearrangement uses TRBV5-5 and TRBJ1-2; weak D call: TRBD1 (5 bases). CDR3 length: 13 residues. Germline CDR1 is SGHKS and CDR2 is YYEKEE (reference sequence). Trimming took off 3 bases at V and 6 bases at J, with 12 bases between the two ends. CDR3 DNA: TGTGCCAGCAGCTCGATCGGGGGTGATGGCTACACCTTC. It codes for CASSSIGGDGYTF.

This chain joins TRBV29-1 and TRBJ1-2; a weak D match, TRBD1 (6 bases). Germline assignment: CDR1 SQVTM and CDR2 ANQGSEA. Trimming shortened V by 7 bases and J by 13 bases, and 19 bases separated the two germline ends. This CDR3 is built from 11 residues. DNA of the CDR3: TGCAGCGCTTCCTCCGGGACAACGGGCACCTTC. It specifies CSASSGTTGTF.

The chain carries TRBV28 and TRBJ2-7; 10 nucleotides line up with TRBD2. CDR3 length equals 15 residues. Germline trimming cut 5 bases from V and 3 bases from J; bases unmatched to any gene: 7. Germline V gene lookup returns CDR1 MDHEN and CDR2 SYDVKM. The CDR3 DNA reads as TGTGCCAGCAGTCTTAGCGGGACTAGCGACTACGAGCAGTACTTC. This translates into CASSLSGTSDYEQYF.

The table lists this clone with a few counts. The rearrangement joins TRBV28 to TRBJ1-2; weak D call: TRBD1 (6 bases). The CDR3 runs to 14 residues. V gave up 5 bases and J gave up 4 bases, with 14 bases separating them. Germline CDR1 is MDHEN and CDR2 is SYDVKM. CDR3 DNA sequence: TGTGCCAGCAGTCCATCAAGGACAGTCTATGGCTACACCTTC. It translates to CASSPSRTVYGYTF.

In DNA, the CDR3 is TGTGCCAGCTCACCCAAGGGACTAGTACCCCCCTACGAGCAGTACTTC. This codes for CASSPKGLVPPYEQYF. The chain combines TRBV18 with TRBJ2-7; 8 nucleotides line up with TRBD2. In germline, CDR1 is KGHSH, CDR2 LQKENI. Losses at the gene ends were 3 bases for V and 2 bases for J; bases not matched to a gene: 9. The CDR3 extends over 16 amino acids.

This rearrangement joins TRBV29-1 to TRBJ2-2, with D possibly being TRBD2 (6 bases). The V end lost 3 bases, the J end lost 5 bases, and 13 bases lay between the germline ends. The length of the CDR3 is 14 residues. The V gene's germline CDR1 is SQVTM and CDR2 ANQGSEA. CDR3 protein: CSVDSGTATGELFF. The CDR3 nucleotides read TGCAGCGTTGATTCCGGGACTGCTACCGGGGAGCTGTTTTTT.

The chain has TRBV24-1 and TRBJ2-2, with 10 bases matching TRBD1. Germline V gene sequence: CDR1 KGHDR, CDR2 SFDVKD. J lost 6 bases, V lost 3 bases, and 3 bases had no gene match. This CDR3 comprises 15 residues. In nucleotides, the CDR3 is TGTGCCACCAGTGATGTGGACAGGGGGTCCGGGGAGCTGTTTTTT. This encodes CATSDVDRGSGELFF.

The chain uses TRBV11-1 and TRBJ1-4; possibly TRBD1 for D (5 bases). The CDR3 sequence is 16 residues long. Germline CDR1 is SGHAT and CDR2 is FQDESV (reference sequence). V was trimmed by 5 bases and J by 0 bases, leaving 13 bases between them. Here the CDR3 reads CASSEIRGTTNEKLFF. The CDR3, as DNA: TGTGCCAGCAGCGAGATCCGGGGGACAACTAATGAAAAACTGTTTTTT.

The chain links TRBV7-2 to TRBJ2-1; 11 nucleotides line up with TRBD2. Per the germline V gene, CDR1 is SGHTA and CDR2 is FQGNSA. This CDR3 comprises 15 residues. The V segment lost 1 base and the J segment 6 bases; nucleotides outside the gene matches: 2. The CDR3 DNA reads as TGTGCCAGCAGCTTAGGGCTAGCGGGAGGCAATGAGCAGTTCTTC. It translates to CASSLGLAGGNEQFF.

V usage is TRBV7-9 and J usage is TRBJ2-1; D is perhaps TRBD2 (6 bases). Deletions cut 4 bases from V and 8 bases from J, with 15 bases between. This CDR3 comprises 14 residues. CDR1 SEHNR and CDR2 FQNEAQ come from the germline V gene (reference sequence). The CDR3 bases are TGTGCCAGCAGCTCCCGACTAGGGGTCGATGAGCAGTTCTTC. This sequence encodes CASSSRLGVDEQFF.

The genes are TRBV25-1 and TRBJ1-6, with D maybe TRBD1 (5 bases). The CDR3 is 13 residues long. With 0 bases removed from V and 12 bases from J, the gap between germline ends came to 9 bases. CDR1 and CDR2 from the germline V gene are MGHDK and SYGVNS. This CDR3 reads CASSEYPGRPLHF. CDR3 sequence (DNA): TGTGCCAGCAGTGAATATCCAGGGCGACCCCTCCACTTT.